A single sample is the source of the 8 T cell receptor beta chains below, sequenced in a study of tumor T cells in aggressive B-cell lymphoma. This table comes from immunoSEQ multiplex PCR, and its TCRdb copy is limited to in-frame clones, with some not included. This table holds more than 10,000 clones, around 90% found once. Sequenced sample: tumor tissue. The receptors here all came from an adult with diffuse large B cell lymphoma.

This chain connects TRBV9 to TRBJ1-1, with TRBD1 identical over 9 bases. Germline V lookup: CDR1 SGDLS, CDR2 YYNGEE. V shed 4 bases, J shed 0 bases, and the junction held 10 bases outside the gene matches. The CDR3 contains 17 residues. The CDR3 DNA sequence: TGTGCCAGCAGCACGGGACAGGGCCCTCCCTTGAACACTGAAGCTTTCTTT. Its protein product is CASSTGQGPPLNTEAFF.

The chain carries TRBV6-6 and TRBJ2-5; 8 nucleotides match TRBD2. The CDR3 totals 15 residues. Losses at the gene ends were 4 bases for V and 5 bases for J; bases not matched to a gene: 9. Looked up from germline, CDR1 is MNHNY and CDR2 is SVGAGI (reference sequence). The CDR3 region is CASSFESGGGETQYF. The CDR3 coding sequence is TGTGCCAGCAGTTTCGAGTCTGGCGGGGGGGAGACCCAGTACTTC.

This clone was counted a single time. The chain links TRBV28 to TRBJ2-7; TRBD2 matches at 10 bases. The CDR3 extends over 15 amino acids. The V and J ends lost 7 bases and 6 bases, in that order; junction bases with no gene match: 12. Germline V gives CDR1 MDHEN, CDR2 SYDVKM. The CDR3 nucleotides read TGTGCCAGCATTAAATGGACTAGCGGTCCCGGCGAGCAGTACTTC. This translates into CASIKWTSGPGEQYF.

This sequence joins TRBV7-9 and TRBJ1-1; the match to TRBD1 covers 7 bases. Germline-derived CDR1 and CDR2 are SEHNR and FQNEAQ (reference sequence). The CDR3 consists of 14 residues. V trimming: 2 bases; J trimming: 5 bases; junction bases outside the gene matches: 5. The DNA for the CDR3 is TGTGCCAGCAGCTTATTGCAGGGGGGTACTGAAGCTTTCTTT. Translation: CASSLLQGGTEAFF.

The count of this clone is one. The CDR3 is CASNRGNQPQHF. DNA for the CDR3: TGTGCCAGCAATAGGGGGAATCAGCCCCAGCATTTT. V is TRBV7-9 and J is TRBJ1-5, with D tentatively TRBD1 (6 bases). V lost 7 bases and J 4 bases, leaving 8 bases between the germline ends. The CDR3 has 12 residues. The germline V gene encodes CDR1 SEHNR and CDR2 FQNEAQ (reference sequence). Filled out from reference TRBV7-9 and TRBJ1-5, the complete variable domain reads DTGVSQNPRHKITKRGQNVTFRCDPISEHNRLYWYRQTLGQGPEFLTYFQNEAQLEKSRLLSDRFSAERPKGSFSTLEIQRTEQGDSAMYLCASNRGNQPQHFGDGTRLSIL.

The CDR3 protein is CSVRRNTEAFF. In nucleotides, the CDR3 is TGCAGCGTAAGGAGAAACACTGAAGCTTTCTTT. The chain has TRBV29-1 and TRBJ1-1; D gene unclear. The CDR3 runs 11 residues. The V end was cut by 6 bases, the J end by 2 bases, with 7 bases between. From germline, CDR1 is SQVTM and CDR2 ANQGSEA.

The chain recombines TRBV9 with TRBJ1-1; D unclear. Between the trimmed V and J ends, which lost 3 bases and 1 base, there was a span of 7 bases. The CDR3 covers 13 residues. Looked up from germline, CDR1 is SGDLS and CDR2 is YYNGEE. The CDR3 bases are TGTGCCAGCAGCGGGGCTTGGAACACTGAAGCTTTCTTT. It is translated as CASSGAWNTEAFF.

The V gene is TRBV18, the J gene TRBJ1-1; D is ambiguous. Trimming stripped 8 bases from V and 2 bases from J, with 15 bases between. CDR3 length equals 14 residues. Germline CDR1 KGHSH, CDR2 LQKENI. CDR3 loop: CASTGGHPNTEAFF. CDR3 bases: TGTGCCAGCACTGGCGGGCACCCAAACACTGAAGCTTTCTTT. Filled out from reference TRBV18 and TRBJ1-1, the complete variable domain reads NAGVMQNPRHLVRRRGQEARLRCSPMKGHSHVYWYRQLPEEGLKFMVYLQKENIIDESGMPKERFSAEFPKEGPSILRIQQVVRGDSAAYFCASTGGHPNTEAFFGQGTRLTVV.